Shown below are 27 T cell receptor beta chains from a single sample sequenced in a study of CD8+CD57+ T cells in acquired aplastic anemia. TCR beta VDJ combinations and CDR3 sequences were profiled from genomic DNA. TCRdb analysed the reads with MiXCR anew, one entry per CDR3 protein. Here the sample spans 100,000 to 150,000 distinct CDR3 sequences, 45% to 60% being singletons. It was patients with CD8+CD57+ cell expansion by flow cytometry who were chosen for sequencing. The sample consisted of sorted CD4+, CD8+, or CD8+CD57+ T cells (not recorded which) from PBMCs. These receptors all stem from a human donor with aplastic anemia.

Many counts were recorded for this clonotype. The rearrangement joins TRBV5-8 to TRBJ1-1, with a tentative D call TRBD1 (5 bases). V was shortened by 1 base and J by 5 bases, with 12 bases between the two germline ends. Germline CDR1 is SGHTS and CDR2 is YDEGEE. This CDR3 is 14 amino acids long. The CDR3 here is CASSLIPGRTEAFF. The CDR3 region has the DNA TGTGCCAGCAGCTTGATCCCAGGGCGGACTGAAGCTTTCTTT. Supplemented by reference TRBV5-8 and TRBJ1-1, the full variable domain reads EAGVTQSPTHLIKTRGQQATLRCSPISGHTSVYWYQQALGLGLQFLLWYDEGEERNRGNFPPRFSGRQFPNYSSELNVNALELEDSALYLCASSLIPGRTEAFFGQGTRLTVV.

This clonotype was seen a handful of times. J is TRBJ2-7 and V is TRBV20-1; D call uncertain. This CDR3 is 12 amino acids long. The V end was cut by 3 bases, the J end by 7 bases, with 13 bases between. Looked up from germline, CDR1 is DFQATT and CDR2 is SNEGSKA (reference sequence). The CDR3 is CSARGLAEEQYF. DNA of the CDR3: TGCAGTGCTAGGGGTCTTGCGGAAGAGCAGTACTTC.

This clonotype came up a few times. This chain links TRBV15 with TRBJ2-7; 9 bases are shared with TRBD1. Unmatched junction bases numbered 6, after V lost 3 bases and J lost 3 bases. Germline V gene data show CDR1 as LNHNV and CDR2 as YYDKDF (reference sequence). The CDR3 loop spans 15 amino acids. CDR3 DNA: TGTGCCACCAGCAGGACCGGGACAGGGTTCTACGAGCAGTACTTC. It encodes CATSRTGTGFYEQYF.

The rearrangement uses TRBV2 and TRBJ2-3, with D perhaps being TRBD1 or TRBD2 (5 bases each). V lost 4 bases to trimming and J lost 2 bases, with 16 bases between them. Germline values: CDR1 SNHLY, CDR2 FYNNEI. This CDR3 contains 16 residues. Here the CDR3 reads CASSGAGGRVTDTQYF. DNA for the CDR3: TGTGCCAGCAGTGGAGCTGGGGGTAGAGTCACAGATACGCAGTATTTT.

V gene TRBV10-3 combines with J gene TRBJ1-2; weak D call: TRBD1 (6 bases). The CDR3 extends over 13 amino acids. Looked up from germline, CDR1 is ENHRY and CDR2 is SYGVKD. The V gene lost 0 bases and the J gene lost 7 bases, with 9 bases spanning the gap. CDR3 loop: CAISESGGRGYTF. As DNA, the CDR3 is TGTGCCATCAGTGAGTCAGGGGGGCGTGGCTACACCTTC.

This clonotype was counted between two and nine times. The V gene is TRBV20-1, the J gene TRBJ2-7, with 7 positions matching TRBD1. Germline V CDR1 and CDR2: DFQATT, SNEGSKA (reference sequence). CDR3 length equals 15 residues. V was pared by 0 bases and J by 8 bases, with 13 bases of the junction left unmatched. The CDR3 spells CSARDLSRTGTKQYF. Here the CDR3 DNA reads TGCAGTGCTAGAGATTTATCTAGGACAGGCACGAAGCAGTACTTC.

The chain links TRBV12-3 or TRBV12-4 to TRBJ1-6, with a possible D match to TRBD1 (5 bases). The CDR3 spans 13 residues. The V and J ends lost 5 bases and 8 bases respectively, with 10 bases between them. CDR3 bases: TGTGCCAGCAGTCGGGACGGAGATTCACCCCTCCACTTT. It codes for CASSRDGDSPLHF.

This clonotype was recorded at least ten times. The rearrangement links TRBV5-1 to TRBJ1-1, with 7 bases that match TRBD1. This CDR3 is 14 amino acids long. V lost 0 bases to trimming and J lost 7 bases; unmatched junction nucleotides: 6. Germline values: CDR1 SGHRS, CDR2 YFSETQ. CDR3 DNA: TGCGCCAGCAGCTTGGACAGGGGAGGCCTTGAAGCTTTCTTT. Translation gives CASSLDRGGLEAFF.

The chain couples TRBV29-1 to TRBJ2-1; D may be TRBD1 (7 bases). Trimming took 7 bases from V and 9 from J, leaving 19 bases between them. CDR1 SQVTM and CDR2 ANQGSEA come from the germline V gene. The CDR3 is 13 amino acids. In DNA, the CDR3 is TGCAGCGCTGGCAGGGGGGCAGAGACTGAGCAGTTCTTC. It codes for CSAGRGAETEQFF.

This chain uses TRBV2 with TRBJ1-6; no firm D call. Trimming stripped 3 bases from V and 6 bases from J, with 6 bases between. This CDR3 region has 13 residues. Germline V gives CDR1 SNHLY, CDR2 FYNNEI. In DNA form, the CDR3 reads TGTGCCAGCAGTGACGAGAGTAATTCACCCCTCCACTTT. Its translation: CASSDESNSPLHF.

The chain uses TRBV29-1 and TRBJ2-7; 8 nucleotides align to TRBD2. J lost 3 bases, V lost 7 bases, and 8 bases had no gene match. The CDR3 is 13 residues long. Germline V gene lookup returns CDR1 SQVTM and CDR2 ANQGSEA. The CDR3 region has the DNA TGCAGCGGTAACAGCGGGAGTGGCTACGAGCAGTACTTC. Residues: CSGNSGSGYEQYF.

This clonotype counts as medium-sized (0.01 to 0.1%). The rearrangement links TRBV5-4 to TRBJ1-2; D is unclear. V was trimmed by 1 base and J by 3 bases, leaving 4 bases between them. The CDR3 spans 12 residues. Germline CDR1 and CDR2: SGHNT and YYREEE (reference sequence). The DNA for the CDR3 is TGTGCCAGCAGCTTGAGAGACTATGGCTACACCTTC. This translates into CASSLRDYGYTF.

The CDR3 DNA follows: TGTGCCAGCAGCTTGAGGGGACAGGGAAACTATGGCTACACCTTC. This codes for CASSLRGQGNYGYTF. J is TRBJ1-2 and V is TRBV5-4; 9 nucleotides line up with TRBD1. The V segment lost 1 base and the J segment 2 bases; nucleotides outside the gene matches: 3. The germline CDR1 and CDR2 sequences are SGHNT and YYREEE (reference sequence). The CDR3 covers 15 residues.

V and J are TRBV29-1 and TRBJ2-7, with 9 positions matching TRBD1. CDR1 SQVTM and CDR2 ANQGSEA come from the germline V gene. J was trimmed by 5 bases and V by 4 bases; bases with no gene match: 15. The CDR3 is 16 residues long. The CDR3 DNA reads TGCAGCGTTGCGGCCGATAGGGACAGGGCGAGTGACGAGCAGTACTTC. Translated, it gives CSVAADRDRASDEQYF.

This CDR3 reads CASGRGIKDEKLFF. CDR3 DNA: TGCGCCAGCGGGAGGGGGATCAAGGATGAAAAACTGTTTTTT. The chain recombines TRBV5-1 with TRBJ1-4; TRBD1 is a possible D gene (6 bases). V was cut by 7 bases and J by 6 bases, with 16 bases left in between. CDR1 SGHRS and CDR2 YFSETQ come from the germline V gene. The CDR3 spans 14 residues.

CDR3 sequence reads: CATSDSLAVLYNEQFF. In nucleotides, the CDR3 is TGTGCCACCAGTGATTCCCTAGCGGTACTCTACAATGAGCAGTTCTTC. V is TRBV24-1 and J is TRBJ2-1; 7 bases line up with TRBD2. Germline CDR1 reads KGHDR; CDR2 reads SFDVKD. This CDR3 is built from 16 residues. V lost 2 bases and J lost 3; bases outside the gene matches: 6.

This clonotype was counted a few times. The CDR3 reads CSVRTGDEQYF. CDR3 sequence (DNA): TGCAGCGTTCGGACAGGGGACGAGCAGTACTTC. The V and J genes are TRBV29-1 and TRBJ2-7; the match to TRBD1 covers 9 bases. This CDR3 region has 11 residues. The ends lost 5 bases at V and 5 bases at J; junction bases unmatched: 1. Germline CDR1 and CDR2: SQVTM and ANQGSEA.

The DNA for the CDR3 is TGCAGCGTTGACCCCCGGTTCTTCTCCAGGGACGGCTACGAGCAGTACTTC. It specifies CSVDPRFFSRDGYEQYF. This sequence joins TRBV29-1 and TRBJ2-7; D could derive from TRBD1 or TRBD2 (5 bases each). Germline V CDR1 and CDR2: SQVTM, ANQGSEA. Trimming removed 3 bases at V and 3 bases at J, with 24 bases between. This CDR3 is built from 17 residues.

There are a few counts of this clonotype. This rearrangement joins TRBV7-9 to TRBJ2-7; D is unclear. Trimming left V 3 bases short and J 6 bases short, with 9 bases between. The CDR3 runs 12 residues. CDR1 and CDR2 from the germline V gene are SEHNR and FQNEAQ (reference sequence). CDR3 amino acids: CASSFTRTEQYF. The CDR3 DNA reads as TGTGCCAGCAGCTTTACGCGGACCGAGCAGTACTTC.

This clonotype was observed a few times. The V call is TRBV29-1, the J call TRBJ2-1; D could derive from TRBD1 or TRBD2 (5 bases each). V was clipped by 4 bases and J by 5 bases, with 18 bases between them. The CDR3 sequence is 15 residues long. Looked up from germline, CDR1 is SQVTM and CDR2 is ANQGSEA. The CDR3 nucleotides are TGCAGCGTTGGGCAACAGGAGAGGGGCCACAATGAGCAGTTCTTC. Amino acid sequence: CSVGQQERGHNEQFF.

The chain uses TRBV11-2 and TRBJ1-5; D remains unclear. The CDR3 spans 12 residues. V was trimmed by 2 bases and J by 10 bases, leaving 9 bases between them. Germline V CDR1 and CDR2: SGHAT, FQNNGV. As DNA, the CDR3 is TGTGCCAGCAGCTTAATGAATTCACCCCAGCATTTT. Encoded protein: CASSLMNSPQHF.

The CDR3 reads CASSMAETQYF. CDR3 DNA sequence: TGTGCCAGCAGCATGGCGGAGACCCAGTACTTC. This chain joins TRBV12-3 or TRBV12-4 and TRBJ2-5; D gene ambiguous. V gave up 6 bases and J gave up 5 bases, with 7 bases separating them. The CDR3 loop spans 11 amino acids.

The genes are TRBV20-1 and TRBJ2-3; 8 bases are shared with TRBD2. Trimming cost V 1 base and J 4 bases; bases outside gene matches: 4. Looked up from germline, CDR1 is DFQATT and CDR2 is SNEGSKA (reference sequence). This CDR3 is 14 amino acids long. CDR3 amino acids: CSARAGGPADTQYF. The CDR3 DNA sequence: TGCAGTGCTAGAGCGGGAGGGCCAGCAGATACGCAGTATTTT.

This clonotype has at least ten counts. The V call is TRBV29-1, the J call TRBJ2-7, with D possibly matching TRBD1 (6 bases). This CDR3 has 16 amino acids. Trimming cost V 5 bases and J 0 bases, with 20 bases left between them. Germline CDR1 is SQVTM and CDR2 is ANQGSEA. The DNA for the CDR3 is TGCAGCGTTCAATCGCCCCAGGGGATTAGCTCCTACGAGCAGTACTTC. It yields the protein CSVQSPQGISSYEQYF.

This chain joins TRBV29-1 and TRBJ2-2; no definite D call. CDR3 length: 12 residues. V gave up 4 bases and J gave up 5 bases, with 8 bases separating them. Germline V CDR1 and CDR2: SQVTM, ANQGSEA. The CDR3 spells CSVVWSTGELFF. CDR3 nucleotides: TGCAGCGTTGTCTGGTCAACCGGGGAGCTGTTTTTT.

This clonotype was counted many times. The chain links TRBV24-1 to TRBJ2-7; 10 bases match TRBD2. After removal of 6 bases from V and 3 bases from J, the junction contained 4 bases not matched to a gene. The germline gives CDR1 KGHDR, CDR2 SFDVKD. The CDR3 is made up of 14 amino acids. The CDR3: CATSPSGSSYEQYF. The CDR3 DNA follows: TGTGCCACCAGTCCTAGCGGGAGTAGCTACGAGCAGTACTTC.

J is TRBJ2-3 and V is TRBV25-1; the D gene is possibly TRBD2 (6 bases). The CDR3 contains 16 residues. The germline V gene has CDR1 MGHDK and CDR2 SYGVNS. V lost 3 bases and J 1 base, leaving 14 bases between the germline ends. The CDR3 sequence: CASSELPPSGTDTQYF. The CDR3 DNA sequence: TGTGCCAGCAGTGAGCTTCCTCCTAGCGGCACAGATACGCAGTATTTT.